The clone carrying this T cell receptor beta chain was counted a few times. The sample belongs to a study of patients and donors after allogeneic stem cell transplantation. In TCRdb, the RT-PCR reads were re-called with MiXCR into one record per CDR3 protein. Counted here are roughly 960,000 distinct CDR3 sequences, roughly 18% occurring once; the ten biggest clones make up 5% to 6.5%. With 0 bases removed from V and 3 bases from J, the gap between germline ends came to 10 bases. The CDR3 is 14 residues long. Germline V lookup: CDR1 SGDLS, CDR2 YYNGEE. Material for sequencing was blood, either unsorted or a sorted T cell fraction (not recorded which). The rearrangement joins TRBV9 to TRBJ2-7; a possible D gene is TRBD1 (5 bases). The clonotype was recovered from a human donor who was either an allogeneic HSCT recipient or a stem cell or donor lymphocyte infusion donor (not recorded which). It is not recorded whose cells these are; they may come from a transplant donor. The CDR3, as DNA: TGTGCCAGCAGCGTAGGGTTGCAGGGCTACGAGCAGTACTTC. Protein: CASSVGLQGYEQYF.